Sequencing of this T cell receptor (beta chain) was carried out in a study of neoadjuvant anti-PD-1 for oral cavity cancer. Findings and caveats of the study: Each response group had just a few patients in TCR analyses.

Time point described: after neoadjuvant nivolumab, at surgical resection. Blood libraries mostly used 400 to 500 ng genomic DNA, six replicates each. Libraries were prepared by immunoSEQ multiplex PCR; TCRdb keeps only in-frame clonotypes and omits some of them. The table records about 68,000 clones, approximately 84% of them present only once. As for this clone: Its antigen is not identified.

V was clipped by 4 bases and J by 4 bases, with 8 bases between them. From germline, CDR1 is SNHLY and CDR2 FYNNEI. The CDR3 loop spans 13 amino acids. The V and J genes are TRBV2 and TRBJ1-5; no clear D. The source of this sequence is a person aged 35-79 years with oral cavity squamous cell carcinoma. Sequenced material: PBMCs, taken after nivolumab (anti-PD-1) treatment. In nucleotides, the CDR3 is TGTGCCAGCAGTGTTACTGGGAATCAGCCCCAGCATTTT. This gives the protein CASSVTGNQPQHF.